This T cell receptor beta chain was sequenced in a study of T cells in Graves' hyperthyroidism and ophthalmopathy. The germline gives CDR1 SQVTM, CDR2 ANQGSEA. CDR3 length equals 10 residues. Trimming removed 7 bases at V and 5 bases at J, with 8 bases between. This clonotype was recorded at least ten times. TCR beta CDR3 sequences were amplified from RNA transcripts. The TCR CDR3 was amplified in a first-round RT-PCR using the HTBI primer set. TCRdb redid the calling of the multiplex PCR reads with MiXCR, one entry per CDR3 protein. The repertoire holds about 500,000 distinct CDR3 sequences, 40% to 50% seen once, with around two fifths in the top ten.

The sequencing sample was made of peripheral blood or thyroid tissue (not recorded which). V gene TRBV29-1 combines with J gene TRBJ2-5; D unclear. The sequence was obtained from an adult woman with Graves' disease, either hyperthyroidism or ophthalmopathy (not recorded which). The CDR3 DNA is TGCAGCGCCGGTCGGGAGACCCAGTACTTC. It codes for CSAGRETQYF. Using reference TRBV29-1 and TRBJ2-5 for the parts outside the CDR3, the full variable domain is SAVISQKPSRDICQRGTSLTIQCQVDSQVTMMFWYRQQPGQSLTLIATANQGSEATYESGFVIDKFPISRPNLTFSTLTVSNMSPEDSSIYLCSAGRETQYFGPGTRLLVL.